A single sample is the source of the 32 T cell receptor beta chains below, sequenced in a study of regulatory T cells in long-lasting Graves disease. As to time point: persistent/refractory GD, antithyroid drugs over 5 years with positive TRAb. RNA extracted from PBMCs served as the sequencing template. Combining iRepertoire HTBI primers with Arm-PCR of CDR3 regions, the authors built TCR beta libraries. TCRdb called the multiplex PCR reads again in MiXCR, with one record for every CDR3 protein. The sample has 400,000 to 500,000 distinct CDR3 sequences; roughly 20% are singletons. Sequencing was performed on peripheral blood mononuclear cells (PBMCs), taken when the disease was refractory, from a patient treated with antithyroid drugs. All receptors come from a female donor with Graves disease.

This clonotype was seen a handful of times. At one boundary the junction diverges from the germline segment, which might be a read error. The J gene is TRBJ1-2, the V gene TRBV24-1; D remains unclear. Germline V gene data show CDR1 as KGHDR and CDR2 as SFDVKD. CDR3 length: 13 residues. DNA for the CDR3: TGTGTCACCAGTGATTTTCCTGGGTATGGCTACACCTTC. Translating it yields CVTSDFPGYGYTF.

This chain joins TRBV7-8 and TRBJ1-5, with 7 bases that match TRBD1. The V gene's germline CDR1 is SGHVS and CDR2 FQNEAQ. Germline trimming cut 8 bases from V and 2 bases from J; bases unmatched to any gene: 6. CDR3 length: 14 amino acids. The DNA for the CDR3 is TGTGCCAGCGGTACAGGGGCGGGCAATCAGCCCCAGCATTTT. This sequence encodes CASGTGAGNQPQHF.

This clonotype was counted many times. This CDR3 reads CASSKAGSSYEQYF. Here the CDR3 DNA reads TGTGCCAGCAGTAAGGCCGGGAGCTCCTACGAGCAGTACTTC. This sequence joins TRBV12-3 or TRBV12-4 and TRBJ2-7; maybe TRBD2 (6 bases). The V end was cut by 5 bases, the J end by 0 bases, with 11 bases between. The CDR3 has 14 residues.

The rearrangement uses TRBV30 and TRBJ1-5, with D hard to call. From germline, CDR1 is GTSNPN and CDR2 SVGIG (reference sequence). The CDR3 has 14 amino acids. Trimming removed 0 bases from V and 4 bases from J, with 10 bases in between. The DNA of the CDR3 is TGTGCCTGGAGTGTTTCCTCGCAGAATCAGCCCCAGCATTTT. It encodes CAWSVSSQNQPQHF.

This clonotype has just a few counts. The chain is built from TRBV5-1 and TRBJ1-2; D not resolved. The length of the CDR3 is 13 residues. Germline CDR1 and CDR2: SGHRS and YFSETQ. Trimming removed 3 bases at V and 5 bases at J, with 11 bases between. In DNA form, the CDR3 reads TGCGCCAGCAGCTCCGGGCCTGCGTATGGCTACACCTTC. Translation: CASSSGPAYGYTF.

This clonotype has ten or more counts. The rearrangement joins TRBV6-5 to TRBJ1-1, with 9 bases that match TRBD1. CDR3 length: 17 residues. With 1 base clipped from V and 3 bases from J, the junction kept 9 bases outside the gene matches. Germline V gene data show CDR1 as MNHEY and CDR2 as SVGAGI. The CDR3 DNA sequence: TGTGCCAGCAGTTACTTAACCGGGACAGGGTTTTACACTGAAGCTTTCTTT. As protein: CASSYLTGTGFYTEAFF.

The chain's CDR3 is CASSLGSAYEQFF. DNA of the CDR3: TGTGCCAGCAGCTTAGGTAGTGCCTACGAGCAGTTCTTC. This chain uses TRBV11-1 with TRBJ2-7, with D unclear. The J call is doubtful: the DNA matches TRBJ2-1 better. Germline CDR1 and CDR2: SGHAT and FQDESV (reference sequence). This CDR3 has 13 amino acids.

This chain connects TRBV10-2 to TRBJ2-7; D remains unclear. V shed 8 bases and J shed 3 bases, with 5 bases lying between them. Germline V gene sequence: CDR1 WSHSY, CDR2 SAAADI. This CDR3 contains 10 residues. CDR3 region: CASEDYEQYF. In DNA, the CDR3 is TGCGCCAGCGAGGACTACGAGCAGTACTTC.

Many counts were recorded for this clonotype. CDR3 DNA: TGTGCCAGCAGTCCAGGGACAGCCCTCGGCACTGAAGCTTTCTTT. Translating gives CASSPGTALGTEAFF. J is TRBJ1-1 and V is TRBV27; 7 bases are a match to TRBD1. The germline V gene encodes CDR1 MNHEY and CDR2 SMNVEV (reference sequence). The ends lost 5 bases at V and 4 bases at J; junction bases unmatched: 10. The length of the CDR3 is 15 residues.

This clonotype was observed many times. The chain uses TRBV10-3 and TRBJ1-1; D remains unclear. Trimming took off 11 bases at V and 1 base at J, with 14 bases between the two ends. The CDR3 has 13 amino acids. CDR1 and CDR2 from the germline V gene are ENHRY and SYGVKD. The chain's CDR3 is CAAGEGRNTEAFF. The CDR3 bases are TGTGCCGCAGGAGAAGGCAGGAACACTGAAGCTTTCTTT.

The CDR3 here is CASSPSGKGYEQYF. The CDR3 nucleotides read TGTGCCAGCAGCCCTAGCGGGAAGGGGTACGAGCAGTACTTC. This chain links TRBV7-2 with TRBJ2-7; 9 bases map to TRBD2. The CDR3 has 14 amino acids. J gave up 4 bases and V 5 bases, and 6 bases lay outside the gene matches. Germline CDR1 and CDR2: SGHTA and FQGNSA. Combining the CDR3 with reference TRBV7-2 and TRBJ2-7 gives the whole variable domain GAGVSQSPSNKVTEKGKDVELRCDPISGHTALYWYRQSLGQGLEFLIYFQGNSAPDKSGLPSDRFSAERTGGSVSTLTIQRTQQEDSAVYLCASSPSGKGYEQYFGPGTRLTVT.

The chain carries TRBV27 and TRBJ2-7; D is perhaps TRBD1 (6 bases). This CDR3 spans 14 amino acids. Germline V gene lookup returns CDR1 MNHEY and CDR2 SMNVEV (reference sequence). V lost 6 bases and J 2 bases, leaving 14 bases between the germline ends. DNA for the CDR3: TGTGCCAGCAGCGGAACAGGGACGCCCTACGAGCAGTACTTC. Translation: CASSGTGTPYEQYF.

This clonotype appeared once. A much bigger clone sits one base away, suggesting this may be a read error. The V gene is TRBV2, the J gene TRBJ1-1; no reliable D call. Germline V gives CDR1 SNHLY, CDR2 FYNNEI. This CDR3 region has 14 residues. The CDR3 sequence: CTSKVRELYTEAFF. CDR3 DNA: TGTACCAGCAAGGTGAGGGAGTTGTACACTGAAGCTTTCTTT.

This clonotype was counted ten times or more. The CDR3 is CASSGSGYEQYF. The CDR3 DNA is TGTGCCAGCAGCGGATCGGGCTACGAGCAGTACTTC. The chain carries TRBV27 and TRBJ2-7; D uncertain. Trimming shortened V by 6 bases and J by 3 bases, and 9 bases separated the two germline ends. This CDR3 contains 12 residues. CDR1 and CDR2 (germline): MNHEY, SMNVEV (reference sequence).

This chain connects TRBV4-1 to TRBJ1-2; no firm D call. Germline V gene lookup returns CDR1 MGHRA and CDR2 YSYEKL. V was shortened by 2 bases and J by 4 bases, with 11 bases between the two germline ends. This CDR3 is built from 14 residues. CDR3 bases: TGCGCCAGCAGCCAACAGGAGGTTACCTATGGCTACACCTTC. Translated: CASSQQEVTYGYTF.

This clonotype appeared many times. The chain joins TRBV28 to TRBJ2-7; possibly TRBD2 for D (6 bases). The CDR3 runs 15 residues. Per germline, CDR1 MDHEN and CDR2 SYDVKM. Trimming shortened V by 3 bases and J by 2 bases, and 14 bases separated the two germline ends. DNA of the CDR3: TGTGCCAGCAGTTTTTTCGGGGGAAGGACCTACGAGCAGTACTTC. This gives the protein CASSFFGGRTYEQYF. Looking up the rest from reference TRBV28 and TRBJ2-7 gives the full variable domain: DVKVTQSSRYLVKRTGEKVFLECVQDMDHENMFWYRQDPGLGLRLIYFSYDVKMKEKGDIPEGYSVSREKKERFSLILESASTNQTSMYLCASSFFGGRTYEQYFGPGTRLTVT.

The V call is TRBV28, the J call TRBJ2-6; TRBD1 aligns across 8 bases. Germline trimming cut 8 bases from V and 0 bases from J; bases unmatched to any gene: 6. Germline V lookup: CDR1 MDHEN, CDR2 SYDVKM. This CDR3 contains 16 residues. CDR3 region: CASRDRPFSGANVLTF. The CDR3 coding sequence is TGTGCCAGCCGGGACAGGCCTTTCTCTGGGGCCAACGTCCTGACTTTC. The full variable domain, its missing parts supplied by reference TRBV28 and TRBJ2-6, is DVKVTQSSRYLVKRTGEKVFLECVQDMDHENMFWYRQDPGLGLRLIYFSYDVKMKEKGDIPEGYSVSREKKERFSLILESASTNQTSMYLCASRDRPFSGANVLTFGAGSRLTVL.

V gene TRBV12-3 or TRBV12-4 combines with J gene TRBJ2-7, with TRBD2 as a possible D gene (6 bases). CDR3 length: 13 residues. V lost 3 bases and J 6 bases, leaving 12 bases between the germline ends. The CDR3 DNA reads TGTGCCAGCAGTTTCGCTAGCGAGGTCGAGCAGTACTTC. This gives the protein CASSFASEVEQYF.

This clonotype has ten or more counts. The chain joins TRBV7-2 to TRBJ2-5; no clear D. The CDR3 extends over 12 amino acids. Trimming took off 0 bases at V and 9 bases at J, with 8 bases between the two ends. Germline CDR1 and CDR2: SGHTA and FQGNSA. CDR3 sequence (DNA): TGTGCCAGCAGCTTAGCGGGAAGGGCCCAGTACTTC. Translated: CASSLAGRAQYF.

In this sample, this clonotype turned up many times. The rearrangement joins TRBV6-1 to TRBJ1-2, with D possibly TRBD1 on 5 matching bases. This CDR3 is 15 amino acids long. CDR1 is MNHNS, CDR2 SASEGT, per germline. V lost 9 bases and J lost 0, with 17 bases in between. Here the CDR3 reads CASWDSNLANYGYTF. In DNA, the CDR3 is TGTGCCAGTTGGGACTCCAATCTAGCTAACTATGGCTACACCTTC.

The V gene is TRBV5-1, the J gene TRBJ2-7; either TRBD1 or TRBD2 may supply D (5 bases each). Trimming shortened V by 5 bases and J by 5 bases, and 17 bases separated the two germline ends. The CDR3 covers 14 residues. Germline values: CDR1 SGHRS, CDR2 YFSETQ. CDR3 sequence (DNA): TGCGCCAGCAGGCAGCAGGGACCCCACCACGAGCAGTACTTC. Encoded protein: CASRQQGPHHEQYF. The entire variable domain, with the rest obtained from reference TRBV5-1 and TRBJ2-7, is as follows: KAGVTQTPRYLIKTRGQQVTLSCSPISGHRSVSWYQQTPGQGLQFLFEYFSETQRNKGNFPGRFSGRQFSNSRSEMNVSTLELGDSALYLCASRQQGPHHEQYFGPGTRLTVT.

As concerns this clonotype: A far larger clone is only one base removed, so a read error is likely. The chain couples TRBV6-5 to TRBJ2-7, with TRBD2 as a possible D gene (6 bases). The CDR3 has 15 residues. V was cut by 2 bases and J by 6 bases, with 17 bases left in between. CDR1 MNHEY and CDR2 SVGAGI come from the germline V gene. In nucleotides, the CDR3 is TGTGCCAGCAGTTACCTCGGGAAGGGGAGGACCGAGCAGTACTTC. Its protein product is CASSYLGKGRTEQYF.

There are a few counts of this clonotype. V and J are TRBV20-1 and TRBJ2-7; D may be TRBD2 (5 bases). This CDR3 has 14 residues. Germline lookup yields CDR1 DFQATT and CDR2 SNEGSKA (reference sequence). The CDR3 DNA is TGCAGCCCTAGCCAGGACCGGTACTCCTACGAGCAGTACTTC. It encodes CSPSQDRYSYEQYF.

This clonotype turned up a few times. The rearrangement links TRBV4-1 to TRBJ1-2; 8 positions agree with TRBD1. V shed 2 bases and J 8 bases; nucleotides not matched to a gene: 13. Germline-derived CDR1 and CDR2 are MGHRA and YSYEKL. This CDR3 has 16 amino acids. The CDR3 region is CASSQPRQGPSWGYTF. The CDR3 DNA is TGCGCCAGCAGCCAACCCCGACAGGGGCCCTCTTGGGGCTACACCTTC.

As for this clonotype: With a much larger clone just one base away, this may be a read error. The V call is TRBV6-2 or TRBV6-3, the J call TRBJ1-1; no definite D call. This CDR3 contains 13 residues. Germline assignment: CDR1 MNHEY and CDR2 SVGEGT. Trimming took 3 bases from V and 4 from J, leaving 9 bases between them. CDR3 protein: CASSYRQSTEAFF. The CDR3 bases are TGTGCCAGCAGTTATCGGCAGAGCACTGAAGCTTTCTTT.

The CDR3 nucleotides are TGTGCCAGCAGTTATCTAGCGGGGGCGGCAGATACGCAGTATTTT. The encoded protein is CASSYLAGAADTQYF. The chain carries TRBV7-9 and TRBJ2-3, with 10 bases that match TRBD2. J was trimmed by 4 bases and V by 6 bases; bases with no gene match: 7. This CDR3 spans 15 amino acids. Germline loops: CDR1 SEHNR, CDR2 FQNEAQ (reference sequence).

This clonotype was detected many times. The chain is built from TRBV15 and TRBJ1-1; a possible D gene is TRBD1 (6 bases). Trimming shortened V by 5 bases and J by 1 base, and 20 bases separated the two germline ends. The germline V gene encodes CDR1 LNHNV and CDR2 YYDKDF (reference sequence). The CDR3 is 17 residues long. The CDR3 protein is CATSSWGRGRTNTEAFF. CDR3 DNA: TGTGCCACCAGCTCCTGGGGCCGGGGGCGGACGAACACTGAAGCTTTCTTT. Full variable domain (missing parts from reference TRBV15 and TRBJ1-1): DAMVIQNPRYQVTQFGKPVTLSCSQTLNHNVMYWYQQKSSQAPKLLFHYYDKDFNNEADTPDNFQSRRPNTSFCFLDIRSPGLGDTAMYLCATSSWGRGRTNTEAFFGQGTRLTVV.

This clonotype was seen a few times. V usage is TRBV6-1 and J usage is TRBJ2-7; unclear D gene. In germline, CDR1 is MNHNS, CDR2 SASEGT. V was cut by 7 bases and J by 6 bases, with 13 bases left in between. There are 12 residues in the CDR3. Written as DNA, the CDR3 is TGTGCCAGCACTACGGGCGGAACCGAGCAGTACTTC. It specifies CASTTGGTEQYF.

In its sample, this clonotype was seen many times. The V call is TRBV28, the J call TRBJ2-5; D gene ambiguous. Germline CDR1 reads MDHEN; CDR2 reads SYDVKM. There are 12 residues in the CDR3. V was shortened by 1 base and J by 5 bases, with 5 bases between the two germline ends. In DNA, the CDR3 is TGTGCCAGCAGTTTATACGGGGAGACCCAGTACTTC. This sequence encodes CASSLYGETQYF.

The chain joins TRBV25-1 to TRBJ2-3; a possible D gene is TRBD2 (5 bases). The CDR3 contains 14 residues. Germline CDR1 and CDR2: MGHDK and SYGVNS. V was pared by 3 bases and J by 4 bases, with 11 bases between. The CDR3 is CASSDRLAADTQYF. Here the CDR3 DNA reads TGTGCCAGCAGTGATCGGCTAGCTGCAGATACGCAGTATTTT.

This clonotype was found many times. V and J are TRBV6-1 and TRBJ1-5; the match to TRBD1 covers 8 bases. CDR1 MNHNS and CDR2 SASEGT come from the germline V gene. Unmatched junction bases numbered 2, after V lost 3 bases and J lost 7 bases. The CDR3 length is 13 residues. CDR3 bases: TGTGCCAGCAGTGACAGGGGGCTACAGCCCCAGCATTTT. Encoded protein: CASSDRGLQPQHF.

Many counts were recorded for this clonotype. The V gene is TRBV7-9, the J gene TRBJ1-4, with 7 bases that match TRBD1. This CDR3 spans 15 amino acids. V lost 5 bases, J lost 8 bases, and 11 bases stayed unmatched. Germline loops: CDR1 SEHNR, CDR2 FQNEAQ (reference sequence). The CDR3 nucleotides read TGTGCCAGCAGCATAGGGGACAGAGCCAAAGAAAAACTGTTTTTT. This sequence encodes CASSIGDRAKEKLFF.